What follows are 3 T cell receptor beta chains derived from one specimen sequenced in a study of early T cells in non-severe SARS-CoV-2 infection. One entry per CDR3 protein results from TCRdb running MiXCR on the 5' RACE reads. The sample lists some 78,000 distinct CDR3 sequences; roughly an eighth were seen once. Sequenced: whole blood. These receptors originate from an adult who was a healthcare worker with PCR-confirmed SARS-CoV-2 infection or an uninfected control (not recorded which).

There are many counts of this clonotype. The J gene is TRBJ2-3, the V gene TRBV6-5; 7 bases are a match to TRBD2. Losses at the gene ends were 0 bases for V and 0 bases for J; bases not matched to a gene: 3. From germline, CDR1 is MNHEY and CDR2 SVGAGI. There are 16 residues in the CDR3. CDR3 region: CASSYSSGASTDTQYF. CDR3 in DNA: TGTGCCAGCAGTTACTCGAGCGGGGCGAGCACAGATACGCAGTATTTT.

The chain has TRBV20-1 and TRBJ1-1; D ambiguous. The V end was cut by 1 base, the J end by 1 base, with 7 bases between. This CDR3 comprises 13 residues. Germline V gene sequence: CDR1 DFQATT, CDR2 SNEGSKA (reference sequence). The CDR3 sequence: CSARASPNTEAFF. The CDR3 DNA reads as TGCAGTGCTAGAGCATCTCCGAACACTGAAGCTTTCTTT.

The sample holds many counts of this clonotype. This sequence joins TRBV5-6 and TRBJ2-5; D is ambiguous. Germline assignment: CDR1 SGHDT and CDR2 YYEEEE. The V end lost 1 base, the J end lost 1 base, and 2 bases lay between the germline ends. The CDR3 is made up of 12 amino acids. CDR3 sequence: CASSLIQETQYF. The CDR3 DNA follows: TGTGCCAGCAGCTTGATCCAAGAGACCCAGTACTTC. Looking up the rest from reference TRBV5-6 and TRBJ2-5 gives the full variable domain: DAGVTQSPTHLIKTRGQQVTLRCSPKSGHDTVSWYQQALGQGPQFIFQYYEEEERQRGNFPDRFSGHQFPNYSSELNVNALLLGDSALYLCASSLIQETQYFGPGTRLLVL.